This passage covers 26 T cell receptor beta chains from one sample sequenced in a study of blood T cell repertoires in COVID-19. Data came from immunoSEQ multiplex PCR; TCRdb stores just in-frame clones and leaves some out. The sample includes roughly 250,000 clones, roughly 84% of them seen just once. Sequencing was carried out using peripheral blood. The source of these receptors is a woman in her 40s with active or convalescent COVID-19.

The chain combines TRBV6-5 with TRBJ2-2, with D possibly TRBD2 on 6 matching bases. This CDR3 contains 14 residues. V was shortened by 2 bases and J by 5 bases, with 9 bases between the two germline ends. Germline V gene sequence: CDR1 MNHEY, CDR2 SVGAGI. Written as DNA, the CDR3 is TGTGCCAGCAGTTACCCGGGGGATACCGGGGAGCTGTTTTTT. Encoded protein: CASSYPGDTGELFF.

This sequence joins TRBV7-9 and TRBJ1-2; D is uncertain. Germline CDR1 is SEHNR and CDR2 is FQNEAQ (reference sequence). The V end lost 7 bases, the J end lost 4 bases, and 10 bases lay between the germline ends. CDR3 length: 12 amino acids. CDR3 loop: CASTVTVYGYTF. CDR3 bases: TGTGCCAGCACGGTAACAGTCTATGGCTACACCTTC.

This clone came up once. The chain uses TRBV19 and TRBJ1-6, with D possibly matching TRBD1 (5 bases). Germline CDR1 is LNHDA and CDR2 is SQIVND (reference sequence). The germline V and J ends were trimmed by 5 bases and 9 bases, with 11 bases remaining between them. This CDR3 has 13 amino acids. The CDR3 nucleotides are TGTGCCAGTAGTCAGGGTATGAGTTCACCCCTCCACTTT. This gives the protein CASSQGMSSPLHF.

The chain employs TRBV3-1 (or the pseudogene TRBV3-2) and TRBJ1-4, with D possibly being TRBD1 (6 bases). This CDR3 is built from 16 residues. Germline V gives CDR1 LGHDT, CDR2 YNNKEL (reference sequence). Trimming took off 5 bases at V and 5 bases at J, with 18 bases between the two ends. The CDR3 DNA reads TGTGCCAGCAGCACGGGCCAGGGGATACAGAATGAAAAACTGTTTTTT. Protein product: CASSTGQGIQNEKLFF.

Only a few counts were recorded for this clone. The chain carries TRBV18 and TRBJ1-1, with D possibly being TRBD1 (5 bases). Per germline, CDR1 KGHSH and CDR2 LQKENI. CDR3 length: 16 residues. V lost 5 bases, J lost 5 bases, and 21 bases lay in between. The CDR3 sequence: CASSTRQTEAGTEAFF. The DNA for the CDR3 is TGTGCCAGCTCAACTCGGCAGACCGAGGCAGGGACTGAAGCTTTCTTT.

The chain carries TRBV7-2 and TRBJ2-5; possible D gene TRBD2, 6 bases. This CDR3 is built from 16 residues. Trimming pared 3 bases from V and 4 bases from J, leaving 18 bases between. Germline CDR1 and CDR2: SGHTA and FQGNSA. The DNA of the CDR3 is TGTGCCAGCAGCTTCGAATCGGGGGTCTCTCGAGAGACCCAGTACTTC. Amino acids: CASSFESGVSRETQYF. Complete variable domain (other parts from reference TRBV7-2 and TRBJ2-5): GAGVSQSPSNKVTEKGKDVELRCDPISGHTALYWYRQSLGQGLEFLIYFQGNSAPDKSGLPSDRFSAERTGGSVSTLTIQRTQQEDSAVYLCASSFESGVSRETQYFGPGTRLLVL.

The V call is TRBV7-9, the J call TRBJ1-4, with D uncertain. V lost 7 bases and J lost 4, with 16 bases in between. The CDR3 covers 15 residues. Germline V gene sequence: CDR1 SEHNR, CDR2 FQNEAQ (reference sequence). The DNA of the CDR3 is TGTGCCAGCACCTCCCTACAGTACCTTAATGAAAAACTGTTTTTT. It codes for CASTSLQYLNEKLFF.

The genes are TRBV28 and TRBJ1-5; TRBD1 matches 8 bases. This CDR3 contains 14 residues. With V trimmed by 5 bases and J by 5 bases, 5 bases remained unmatched. The germline V gene has CDR1 MDHEN and CDR2 SYDVKM. The CDR3 DNA reads as TGTGCCAGCAGTCAACAGGGGGAAGATCAGCCCCAGCATTTT. This sequence encodes CASSQQGEDQPQHF.

The chain links TRBV7-2 to TRBJ2-1; D might be TRBD1 (5 bases). Trimming removed 11 bases at V and 8 bases at J, with 13 bases between. CDR3 length: 11 residues. In germline, CDR1 is SGHTA, CDR2 FQGNSA. The DNA for the CDR3 is TGTGCCGTACAGGAGCGTCATGAGCAGTTCTTC. Its protein is CAVQERHEQFF.

Remarks on this clone: Within the sample, other DNA sequences also encode this same CDR3. This chain links TRBV19 with TRBJ1-1, with D possibly TRBD1 on 5 matching bases. Trimming removed 3 bases from V and 4 bases from J, with 6 bases in between. The CDR3 is 12 amino acids. CDR1 LNHDA and CDR2 SQIVND come from the germline V gene (reference sequence). The CDR3 nucleotides read TGTGCCAGTAGTATGGGGGGCACTGAAGCTTTCTTT. It yields the protein CASSMGGTEAFF.

The gene calls are TRBV28 and TRBJ1-2; 7 nucleotides line up with TRBD1. The CDR3 loop spans 13 amino acids. Germline-derived CDR1 and CDR2 are MDHEN and SYDVKM. V shed 6 bases and J 7 bases; nucleotides not matched to a gene: 8. CDR3 sequence: CASSPRGPSGYTF. The CDR3 DNA reads TGTGCCAGCAGCCCAAGGGGGCCGAGTGGCTACACCTTC.

The chain joins TRBV9 to TRBJ1-6; the D gene is possibly TRBD1 (6 bases). Germline V gene data show CDR1 as SGDLS and CDR2 as YYNGEE. The CDR3 consists of 15 residues. V dropped 2 bases and J dropped 2 bases, with 8 bases sitting between them. The CDR3, as DNA: TGTGCCAGCAGCGTCGGGACAACCTATAATTCACCCCTCCACTTT. It codes for CASSVGTTYNSPLHF.

The rearrangement joins TRBV5-1 to TRBJ2-1, with a weak D call TRBD1 (5 bases). The germline V and J ends were trimmed by 0 bases and 6 bases, with 16 bases remaining between them. Germline loops: CDR1 SGHRS, CDR2 YFSETQ. CDR3 length: 16 residues. The CDR3 coding sequence is TGCGCCAGCAGCTTGGACAGGACCCAACCCGCCAATGAGCAGTTCTTC. Encoded protein: CASSLDRTQPANEQFF.

This rearrangement joins TRBV11-3 to TRBJ1-1, with 10 positions matching TRBD1. Germline V gives CDR1 SGHNT, CDR2 YENEEA. Germline trimming cut 4 bases from V and 4 bases from J; bases unmatched to any gene: 3. The CDR3 sequence is 14 residues long. CDR3 residues: CASSSGTGVTEAFF. CDR3 nucleotides: TGTGCCAGCAGCTCTGGGACAGGGGTCACTGAAGCTTTCTTT.

This clone was recorded at least ten times. The V and J genes are TRBV2 and TRBJ1-5; no clear D gene. The CDR3 has 16 residues. Germline CDR1 reads SNHLY; CDR2 reads FYNNEI. Trimming stripped 6 bases from V and 2 bases from J, with 17 bases between. CDR3 protein: CASRNGITGGNQPQHF. CDR3 nucleotides: TGTGCCAGCAGGAACGGGATAACCGGTGGCAATCAGCCCCAGCATTTT.

The V call is TRBV11-2, the J call TRBJ2-3, with 9 bases lining up with TRBD1. The CDR3 has 15 amino acids. Trimming took 4 bases from V and 2 from J; bases not matched to a gene: 4. Per germline, CDR1 SGHAT and CDR2 FQNNGV. The CDR3, as DNA: TGTGCCAGCAGCTCTGGACAGGGGAACACAGATACGCAGTATTTT. It yields the protein CASSSGQGNTDTQYF.

This clone was seen more than once but under ten times. The CDR3, as DNA: TGTGCCAGCATGGAGGAGAGGGCATCACCCCTCCACTTT. It encodes CASMEERASPLHF. This chain joins TRBV2 and TRBJ1-6; D gene ambiguous. V shed 7 bases and J shed 10 bases, with 14 bases lying between them. The germline V gene has CDR1 SNHLY and CDR2 FYNNEI. CDR3 length equals 13 residues.

The rearrangement uses TRBV10-3 and TRBJ2-7; 8 nucleotides align to TRBD1. The CDR3 sequence is 15 residues long. The junction had 6 bases not matched to a gene; V was cut back by 5 bases and J by 0 bases. Germline V gene sequence: CDR1 ENHRY, CDR2 SYGVKD. CDR3 DNA: TGTGCCATCAGTAAGGGACAGGATTTCTCCTACGAGCAGTACTTC. Its protein is CAISKGQDFSYEQYF.

This clone was observed a single time. The rearrangement uses TRBV7-2 and TRBJ2-1, with TRBD2 matching over 14 bases. The CDR3 extends over 15 amino acids. Germline values: CDR1 SGHTA, CDR2 FQGNSA. V gave up 5 bases and J gave up 9 bases; unmatched junction bases: 6. CDR3 loop: CASSKTSGGAGEQFF. CDR3 DNA sequence: TGTGCCAGCAGCAAGACTAGCGGGGGGGCAGGTGAGCAGTTCTTC.

The rearrangement uses TRBV7-2 and TRBJ2-7, with TRBD1 matching 8 bases. V gave up 5 bases and J gave up 2 bases; unmatched junction bases: 5. CDR3 length: 14 residues. CDR1 and CDR2 (germline): SGHTA, FQGNSA. The CDR3 DNA is TGTGCCAGCAGCCCGGACAGGGCGGCCTACGAGCAGTACTTC. Translated: CASSPDRAAYEQYF.

In its sample, this clone was seen a few times. The V call is TRBV7-9, the J call TRBJ1-1; no clear D gene. Trimming pared 5 bases from V and 0 bases from J, leaving 7 bases between. CDR3 size: 13 residues. Germline V gives CDR1 SEHNR, CDR2 FQNEAQ (reference sequence). The CDR3 sequence: CASSPQLNTEAFF. The CDR3 nucleotides read TGTGCCAGCAGCCCACAATTGAACACTGAAGCTTTCTTT.

V and J are TRBV9 and TRBJ1-3, with D unclear. The V and J ends lost 0 bases and 0 bases respectively, with 13 bases between them. Germline CDR1 SGDLS, CDR2 YYNGEE. The CDR3 length is 17 residues. CDR3 loop: CASSVDPIVDSGNTIYF. In DNA, the CDR3 is TGTGCCAGCAGCGTAGATCCGATAGTAGACTCTGGAAACACCATATATTTT.

The CDR3 coding sequence is TGTGCCAGCAGCTCAACTAGCGGGGGGTATGAGCAGTTCTTC. Protein sequence: CASSSTSGGYEQFF. The J gene is TRBJ2-1, the V gene TRBV7-9, with 12 bases matching TRBD2. The CDR3 loop spans 14 amino acids. The V and J ends lost 4 bases and 8 bases, in that order; junction bases with no gene match: 3. The V gene's germline CDR1 is SEHNR and CDR2 FQNEAQ (reference sequence).

The genes are TRBV4-1 and TRBJ2-5, with 10 positions matching TRBD1. V was clipped by 4 bases and J by 5 bases; unmatched bases: 7. From germline, CDR1 is MGHRA and CDR2 YSYEKL. The CDR3 is made up of 15 amino acids. The CDR3 DNA reads TGCGCCAGCAGCCCGACAGGGGGCTGGAGGGAGACCCAGTACTTC. It codes for CASSPTGGWRETQYF.

The J gene is TRBJ1-4, the V gene TRBV6-2 or TRBV6-3, with D possibly matching TRBD1 (6 bases). Trimming pared 2 bases from V and 4 bases from J, leaving 17 bases between. The length of the CDR3 is 17 residues. The germline CDR1 and CDR2 sequences are MNHEY and SVGEGT. The CDR3 bases are TGTGCCAGCAGTTACCCCTTTCTGGACAGCCTTAATGAAAAACTGTTTTTT. Translation: CASSYPFLDSLNEKLFF.

CDR3 residues: CASSLRFGAVTGELFF. DNA for the CDR3: TGTGCCAGCAGCCTCCGTTTTGGCGCGGTGACCGGGGAGCTGTTTTTT. The chain recombines TRBV14 with TRBJ2-2; D is undetermined. Between the trimmed V and J ends, which lost 4 bases and 5 bases, there was a span of 17 bases. The germline gives CDR1 SGHDN, CDR2 FVKESK. This CDR3 comprises 16 residues.